This TCR beta chain emerged from a study of cytomegalovirus exposure and HLA in healthy donors. The sample holds a few counts of this clone. Its antigen remains unidentified. Study-wide findings and caveats: According to the study, 150 to 200 TCR beta chains were cytomegalovirus-associated.

CDR1 MGHRA and CDR2 YSYEKL come from the germline V gene. V was shortened by 2 bases and J by 1 base, with 24 bases between the two germline ends. This CDR3 is built from 20 residues. Amplification used 60 Vbeta primers and 13 Jbeta primers. The data were produced by immunoSEQ multiplex PCR, yet TCRdb's version contains in-frame clones alone and is incomplete. Of 150,000 to 200,000 clones listed, 68% were seen once; the top ten hold approximately 1.5%. The V call is TRBV4-1, the J call TRBJ2-4; D possibly corresponds to TRBD2 (6 bases). The receptor was derived from a man in his fifties in good health and CMV-seronegative. The sample consisted of PBMCs. The CDR3 here is CASSQSQEARGRMAKNIQYF. The CDR3 DNA reads as TGCGCCAGCAGCCAATCCCAGGAGGCGCGAGGGAGGATGGCCAAAAACATTCAGTACTTC.